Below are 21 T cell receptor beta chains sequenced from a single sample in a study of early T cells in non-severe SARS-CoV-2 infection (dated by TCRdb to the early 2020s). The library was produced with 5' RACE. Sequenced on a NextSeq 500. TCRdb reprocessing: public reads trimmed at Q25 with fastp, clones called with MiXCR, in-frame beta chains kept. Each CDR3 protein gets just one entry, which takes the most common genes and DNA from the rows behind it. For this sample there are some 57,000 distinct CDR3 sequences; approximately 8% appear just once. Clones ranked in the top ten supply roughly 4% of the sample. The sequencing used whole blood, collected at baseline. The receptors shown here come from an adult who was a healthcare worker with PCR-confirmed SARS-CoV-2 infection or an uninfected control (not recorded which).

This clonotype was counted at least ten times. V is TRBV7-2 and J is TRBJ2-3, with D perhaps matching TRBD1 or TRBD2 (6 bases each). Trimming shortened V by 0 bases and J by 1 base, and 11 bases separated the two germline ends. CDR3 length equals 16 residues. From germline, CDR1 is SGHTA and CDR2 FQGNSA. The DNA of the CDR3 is TGTGCCAGCAGCTTAGCTTGGGGGGCCCGCACAGATACGCAGTATTTT. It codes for CASSLAWGARTDTQYF. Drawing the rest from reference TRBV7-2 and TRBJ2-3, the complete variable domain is GAGVSQSPSNKVTEKGKDVELRCDPISGHTALYWYRQSLGQGLEFLIYFQGNSAPDKSGLPSDRFSAERTGGSVSTLTIQRTQQEDSAVYLCASSLAWGARTDTQYFGPGTRLTVL.

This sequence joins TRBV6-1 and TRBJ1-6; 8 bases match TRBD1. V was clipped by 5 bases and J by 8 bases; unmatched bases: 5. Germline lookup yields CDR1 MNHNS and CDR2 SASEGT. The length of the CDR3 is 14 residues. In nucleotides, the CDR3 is TGTGCCAGCAGTAAAGGACAGGGTTATTCACCCCTCCACTTT. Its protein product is CASSKGQGYSPLHF.

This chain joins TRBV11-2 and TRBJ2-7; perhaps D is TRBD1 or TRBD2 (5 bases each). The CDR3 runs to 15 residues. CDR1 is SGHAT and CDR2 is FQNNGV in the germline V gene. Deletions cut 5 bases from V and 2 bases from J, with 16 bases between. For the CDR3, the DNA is TGTGCCAGCAGCAACAACCCGGGACCCACCTACGAGCAGTACTTC. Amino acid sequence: CASSNNPGPTYEQYF.

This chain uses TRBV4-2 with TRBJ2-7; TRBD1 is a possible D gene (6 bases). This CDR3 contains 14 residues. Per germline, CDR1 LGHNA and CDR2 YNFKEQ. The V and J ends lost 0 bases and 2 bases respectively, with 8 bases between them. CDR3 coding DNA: TGTGCCAGCAGCCAAGACAGGGGTCCCTACGAGCAGTACTTC. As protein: CASSQDRGPYEQYF.

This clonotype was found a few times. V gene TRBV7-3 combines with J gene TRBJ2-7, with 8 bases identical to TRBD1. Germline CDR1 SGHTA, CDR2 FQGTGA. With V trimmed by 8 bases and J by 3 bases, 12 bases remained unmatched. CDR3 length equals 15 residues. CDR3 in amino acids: CASSPAATGVYEQYF. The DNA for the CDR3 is TGTGCCAGCTCGCCGGCTGCGACAGGGGTCTACGAGCAGTACTTC. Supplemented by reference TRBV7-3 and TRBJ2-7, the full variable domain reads GAGVSQTPSNKVTEKGKYVELRCDPISGHTALYWYRQSLGQGPEFLIYFQGTGAADDSGLPNDRFFAVRPEGSVSTLKIQRTERGDSAVYLCASSPAATGVYEQYFGPGTRLTVT.

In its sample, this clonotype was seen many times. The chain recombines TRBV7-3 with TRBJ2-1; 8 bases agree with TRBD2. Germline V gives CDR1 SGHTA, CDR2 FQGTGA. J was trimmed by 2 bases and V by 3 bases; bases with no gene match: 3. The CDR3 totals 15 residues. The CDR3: CASSFVAGPYNEQFF. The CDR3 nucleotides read TGTGCCAGCAGCTTCGTAGCGGGACCCTACAATGAGCAGTTCTTC.

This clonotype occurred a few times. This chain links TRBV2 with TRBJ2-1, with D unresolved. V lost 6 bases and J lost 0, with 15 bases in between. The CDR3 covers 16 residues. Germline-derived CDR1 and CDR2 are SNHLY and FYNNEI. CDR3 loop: CASRERSQSSYNEQFF. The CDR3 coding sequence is TGTGCCAGCAGAGAAAGGTCGCAGAGCTCCTACAATGAGCAGTTCTTC.

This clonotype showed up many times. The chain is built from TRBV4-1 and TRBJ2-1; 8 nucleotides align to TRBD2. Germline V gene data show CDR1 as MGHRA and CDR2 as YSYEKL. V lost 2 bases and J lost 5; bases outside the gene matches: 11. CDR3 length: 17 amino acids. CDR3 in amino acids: CASSQPLFGRGNNEQFF. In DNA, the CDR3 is TGCGCCAGCAGCCAACCCTTATTCGGGAGGGGGAACAATGAGCAGTTCTTC.

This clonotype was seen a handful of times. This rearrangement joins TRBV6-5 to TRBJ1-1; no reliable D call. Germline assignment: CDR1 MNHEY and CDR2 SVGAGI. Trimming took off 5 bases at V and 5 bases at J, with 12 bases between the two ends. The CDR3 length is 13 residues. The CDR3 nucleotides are TGTGCCAGCAGTAAGCCGTCAGGAACTGAAGCTTTCTTT. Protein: CASSKPSGTEAFF.

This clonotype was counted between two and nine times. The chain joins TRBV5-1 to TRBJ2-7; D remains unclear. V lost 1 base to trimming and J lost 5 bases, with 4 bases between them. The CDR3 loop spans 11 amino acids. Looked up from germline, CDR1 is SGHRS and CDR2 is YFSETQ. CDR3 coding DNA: TGCGCCAGCAGCTTGTTCCACGAGCAGTACTTC. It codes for CASSLFHEQYF. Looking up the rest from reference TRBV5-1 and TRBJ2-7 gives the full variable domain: KAGVTQTPRYLIKTRGQQVTLSCSPISGHRSVSWYQQTPGQGLQFLFEYFSETQRNKGNFPGRFSGRQFSNSRSEMNVSTLELGDSALYLCASSLFHEQYFGPGTRLTVT.

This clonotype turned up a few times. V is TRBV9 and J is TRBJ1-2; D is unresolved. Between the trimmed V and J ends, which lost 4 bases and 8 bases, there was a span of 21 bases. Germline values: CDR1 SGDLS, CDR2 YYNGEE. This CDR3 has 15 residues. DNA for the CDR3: TGTGCCAGCAGCCCGCAAGGCCGGGGAATCAGCGGCTACACCTTC. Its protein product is CASSPQGRGISGYTF.

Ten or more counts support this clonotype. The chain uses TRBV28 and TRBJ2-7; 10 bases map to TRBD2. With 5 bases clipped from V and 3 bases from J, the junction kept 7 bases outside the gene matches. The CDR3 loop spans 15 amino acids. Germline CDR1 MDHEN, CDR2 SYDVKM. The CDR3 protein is CASSPGLADYYEQYF. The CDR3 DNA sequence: TGTGCCAGCAGTCCCGGACTAGCGGATTACTACGAGCAGTACTTC.

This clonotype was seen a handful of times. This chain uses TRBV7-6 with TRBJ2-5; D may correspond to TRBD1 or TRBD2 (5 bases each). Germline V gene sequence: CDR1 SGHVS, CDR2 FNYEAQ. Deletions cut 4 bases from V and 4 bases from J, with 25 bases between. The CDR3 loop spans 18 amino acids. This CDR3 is CASSSLGAGLATGETQYF. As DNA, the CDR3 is TGTGCCAGCAGCTCATTAGGCGCAGGGCTAGCCACGGGAGAGACCCAGTACTTC.

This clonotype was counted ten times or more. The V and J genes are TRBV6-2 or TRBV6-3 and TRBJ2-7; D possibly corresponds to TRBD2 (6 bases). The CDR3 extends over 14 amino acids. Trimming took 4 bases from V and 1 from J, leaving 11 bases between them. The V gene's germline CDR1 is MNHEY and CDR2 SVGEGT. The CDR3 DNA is TGTGCCAGCAGTTCCGAGGCGGGGTCCTACGAGCAGTACTTC. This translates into CASSSEAGSYEQYF.

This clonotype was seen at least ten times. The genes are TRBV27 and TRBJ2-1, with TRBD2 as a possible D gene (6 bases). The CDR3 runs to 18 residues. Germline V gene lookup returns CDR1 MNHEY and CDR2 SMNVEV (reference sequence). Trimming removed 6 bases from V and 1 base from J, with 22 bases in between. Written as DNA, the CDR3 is TGTGCCAGCAGACACTTCCCATTGGGGAGGAGGTCCTACAATGAGCAGTTCTTC. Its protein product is CASRHFPLGRRSYNEQFF.

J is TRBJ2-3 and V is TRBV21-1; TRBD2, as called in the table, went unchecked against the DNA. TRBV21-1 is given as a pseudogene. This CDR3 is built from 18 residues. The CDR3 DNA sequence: TGTGCCAGCAGCAGATTAGCGGAAGAGCCGCCAAGGCCAGATACGCAGTATTTT. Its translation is CASSRLAEEPPRPDTQYF.

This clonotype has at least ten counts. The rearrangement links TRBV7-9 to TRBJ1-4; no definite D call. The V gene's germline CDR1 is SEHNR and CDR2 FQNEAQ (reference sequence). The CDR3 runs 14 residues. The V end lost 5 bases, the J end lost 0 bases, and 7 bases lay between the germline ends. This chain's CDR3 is CASSRSATNEKLFF. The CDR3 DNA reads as TGTGCCAGCAGCCGGTCTGCAACTAATGAAAAACTGTTTTTT.

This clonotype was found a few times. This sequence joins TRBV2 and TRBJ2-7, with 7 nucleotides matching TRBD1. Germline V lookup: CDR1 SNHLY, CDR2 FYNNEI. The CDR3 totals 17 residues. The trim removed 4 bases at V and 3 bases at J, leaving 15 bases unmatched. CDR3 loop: CASSGSGPGQVSYEQYF. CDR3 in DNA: TGTGCCAGCAGTGGGTCGGGTCCCGGACAGGTTAGCTACGAGCAGTACTTC.

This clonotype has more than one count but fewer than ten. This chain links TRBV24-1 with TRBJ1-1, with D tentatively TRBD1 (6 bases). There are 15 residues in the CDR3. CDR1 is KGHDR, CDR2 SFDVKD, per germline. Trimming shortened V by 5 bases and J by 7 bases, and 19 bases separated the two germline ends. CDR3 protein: CATSAGSGGAIEAFF. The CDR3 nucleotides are TGTGCCACCAGTGCCGGGAGCGGGGGGGCGATTGAAGCTTTCTTT.

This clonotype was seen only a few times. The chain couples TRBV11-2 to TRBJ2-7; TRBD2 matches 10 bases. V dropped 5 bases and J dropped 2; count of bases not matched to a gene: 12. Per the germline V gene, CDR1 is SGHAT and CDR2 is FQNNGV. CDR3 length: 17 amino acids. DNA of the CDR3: TGTGCCAGCAGCCCCCGCAGTAGTAGCGGGAGGACCTACGAGCAGTACTTC. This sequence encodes CASSPRSSSGRTYEQYF.

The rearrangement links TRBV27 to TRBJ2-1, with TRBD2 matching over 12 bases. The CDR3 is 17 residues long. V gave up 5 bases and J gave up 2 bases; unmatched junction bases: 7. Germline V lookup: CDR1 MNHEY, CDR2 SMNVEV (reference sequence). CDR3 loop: CASSPRLAGAPYNEQFF. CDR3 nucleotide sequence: TGTGCCAGCAGTCCCCGACTAGCGGGAGCCCCCTACAATGAGCAGTTCTTC.